This T cell receptor (beta chain) was sequenced during a study of blood T cell repertoires in COVID-19. Looking at the study overall: Sources were T cells, B-cell-depleted T cells, or PBMCs; the material itself was cDNA or gDNA.

The CDR3 totals 14 residues. From germline, CDR1 is WSHSY and CDR2 SAAADI. Trimming removed 10 bases from V and 6 bases from J, with 19 bases in between. Only in-frame clones appear in the TCRdb table, and some are missing; sequencing was by immunoSEQ multiplex PCR. The table records 300,000 to 450,000 clones, around nine tenths of them present only once. The sequence was collected from a woman aged 25 to 45 who had been exposed to COVID-19. The rearrangement joins TRBV10-2 to TRBJ1-3; D may be TRBD1 (6 bases). Sequences were obtained from PBMCs or T cells enriched from blood (not recorded which). This CDR3 is CATRTGNDENTIYF. CDR3 nucleotides: TGCGCCACCCGAACAGGGAACGACGAAAACACCATATATTTT.